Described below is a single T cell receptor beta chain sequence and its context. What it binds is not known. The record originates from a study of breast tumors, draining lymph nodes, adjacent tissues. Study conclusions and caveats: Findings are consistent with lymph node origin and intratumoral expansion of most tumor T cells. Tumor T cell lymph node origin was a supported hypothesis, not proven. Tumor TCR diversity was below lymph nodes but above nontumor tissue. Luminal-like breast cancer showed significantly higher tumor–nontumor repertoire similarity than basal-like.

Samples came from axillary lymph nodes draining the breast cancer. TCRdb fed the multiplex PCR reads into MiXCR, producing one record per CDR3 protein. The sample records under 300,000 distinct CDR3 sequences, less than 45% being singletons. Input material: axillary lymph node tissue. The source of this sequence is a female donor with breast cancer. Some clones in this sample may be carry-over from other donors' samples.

The CDR3 region has the DNA TGTGCCAGCAACGAAGCGGCTAACTATAATTCACCCCTCCACTTT. It encodes CASNEAANYNSPLHF. The chain employs TRBV2 and TRBJ1-6; D is uncertain. Germline V gives CDR1 SNHLY, CDR2 FYNNEI. Trimming removed 7 bases from V and 3 bases from J, with 13 bases in between. CDR3 length: 15 amino acids.